The 22 T cell receptor beta chains below were found in one sample sequenced in a study of breast tumors, draining lymph nodes, adjacent tissues. TCRdb fed the multiplex PCR reads into MiXCR, producing one record per CDR3 protein. In the table there are some 52,000 distinct CDR3 sequences, approximately 45% of which are singletons. Sequenced input: breast tumor tissue. These receptors came from a female donor with breast cancer. Some clones in this sample may be carry-over from other donors' samples.

In this sample, this clonotype turned up many times. This chain joins TRBV7-2 and TRBJ2-7; D tentatively reads TRBD1 or TRBD2 (6 bases each). Trimming removed 1 base from V and 2 bases from J, with 12 bases in between. The germline V gene has CDR1 SGHTA and CDR2 FQGNSA. The CDR3 has 15 amino acids. CDR3 bases: TGTGCCAGCAGCTTAGTCGCGGGACAAGCCTACGAGCAGTACTTC. Its protein product is CASSLVAGQAYEQYF.

This clonotype was seen ten or more times. The chain links TRBV12-3 or TRBV12-4 to TRBJ2-7; D is perhaps TRBD1 or TRBD2 (5 bases each). V was clipped by 6 bases and J by 6 bases, with 24 bases between them. The CDR3 covers 16 residues. In DNA form, the CDR3 reads TGTGCCAGCAGCAACATCGGCGCAAGCCTTGGGGGCGAGCAGTACTTC. This codes for CASSNIGASLGGEQYF.

The sample holds many counts of this clonotype. The rearrangement joins TRBV20-1 to TRBJ2-3; D is unresolved. The CDR3 runs to 15 residues. V dropped 5 bases and J dropped 3 bases, with 18 bases sitting between them. Germline V gene sequence: CDR1 DFQATT, CDR2 SNEGSKA (reference sequence). For the CDR3, the DNA is TGCAGTGCTGCCCCCGAGATGTTGTGGACAGATACGCAGTATTTT. Its translation: CSAAPEMLWTDTQYF.

On this clonotype: One end of the junction does not line up with germline, which may come from a read error. The genes are TRBV7-2 and TRBJ2-6, with a possible D match to TRBD1 (5 bases). This CDR3 comprises 11 residues. From germline, CDR1 is SGHTA and CDR2 FQGNSA. CDR3 region: CASSDRNTEAF. CDR3 DNA: TGTGCCAGCAGCGACAGAAACACTGAAGCTTTC. Complete variable domain (other parts from reference TRBV7-2 and TRBJ2-6): GAGVSQSPSNKVTEKGKDVELRCDPISGHTALYWYRQSLGQGLEFLIYFQGNSAPDKSGLPSDRFSAERTGGSVSTLTIQRTQQEDSAVYLCASSDRNTEAFGAGSRLTVL.

This clonotype came up many times. The chain joins TRBV30 to TRBJ1-2; D gene unclear. CDR3 length: 13 amino acids. Deletions cut 0 bases from V and 7 bases from J, with 12 bases between. CDR1 and CDR2 from the germline V gene are GTSNPN and SVGIG (reference sequence). The CDR3 nucleotides read TGTGCCTGGAGTGTAACCGGGGAAGGTGGCTACACCTTC. As protein: CAWSVTGEGGYTF.

This clonotype was detected a few times. This may come from a read error, since a much larger clone is one base off. This chain links TRBV6-5 with TRBJ2-1; D unclear. The CDR3 sequence is 13 residues long. Trimming took 5 bases from V and 5 from J, leaving 10 bases between them. Germline loops: CDR1 MNHEY, CDR2 SVGAGI. The CDR3 loop is CASSHGLNNEQFF. In DNA form, the CDR3 reads TGTGCCAGCAGTCACGGGCTAAACAATGAGCAGTTCTTC.

The chain links TRBV2 to TRBJ2-7; TRBD2 aligns across 13 bases. The CDR3 sequence is 14 residues long. Germline CDR1 and CDR2: SNHLY and FYNNEI. Germline trimming cut 6 bases from V and 9 bases from J; bases unmatched to any gene: 8. The CDR3 region is CASREGLAGRRQYF. CDR3 nucleotides: TGTGCCAGCAGAGAGGGACTAGCGGGACGACGGCAGTACTTC.

Worth noting for this clonotype: Relative to the germline gene, one junction end is altered; a read error may explain this. This chain joins TRBV6-1 and TRBJ1-2; TRBD1 is a possible D gene (5 bases). Per the germline V gene, CDR1 is MNHNS and CDR2 is SASEGT. The CDR3 runs 13 residues. Written as DNA, the CDR3 is TGTGCCGGCAGGCACACGGGGGGCTATGGCTACACCTTC. Translated, it gives CAGRHTGGYGYTF.

This clonotype has at least ten counts. V usage is TRBV6-2 or TRBV6-3 and J usage is TRBJ2-7; TRBD1 matches 7 bases. The V and J ends lost 5 bases and 2 bases, in that order; junction bases with no gene match: 6. The CDR3 totals 14 residues. CDR1 and CDR2 from the germline V gene are MNHEY and SVGEGT. CDR3 residues: CASSNRQGTYEQYF. DNA of the CDR3: TGTGCCAGCAGTAACCGACAGGGAACCTACGAGCAGTACTTC.

This clonotype appeared many times. This chain uses TRBV7-9 with TRBJ1-4; no definite D call. Germline V gene data show CDR1 as SEHNR and CDR2 as FQNEAQ (reference sequence). V was cut by 5 bases and J by 2 bases, with 9 bases left in between. The CDR3 has 14 residues. DNA of the CDR3: TGTGCCAGCAGCGAGGGAACGACTAATGAAAAACTGTTTTTT. Protein: CASSEGTTNEKLFF. Drawing the rest from reference TRBV7-9 and TRBJ1-4, the complete variable domain is DTGVSQNPRHKITKRGQNVTFRCDPISEHNRLYWYRQTLGQGPEFLTYFQNEAQLEKSRLLSDRFSAERPKGSFSTLEIQRTEQGDSAMYLCASSEGTTNEKLFFGSGTQLSVL.

The rearrangement joins TRBV15 to TRBJ1-3, with a tentative D call TRBD1 (5 bases). Trimming took 0 bases from V and 4 from J, leaving 7 bases between them. This CDR3 comprises 14 residues. The germline gives CDR1 LNHNV, CDR2 YYDKDF (reference sequence). CDR3 sequence: CATSRDRQGNTIYF. Here the CDR3 DNA reads TGTGCCACCAGCAGAGATCGACAGGGAAACACCATATATTTT.

This clonotype was recorded many times. The chain recombines TRBV6-2 or TRBV6-3 with TRBJ2-7, with D uncertain. The CDR3 contains 11 residues. Between the trimmed V and J ends, which lost 5 bases and 5 bases, there was a span of 7 bases. Germline values: CDR1 MNHEY, CDR2 SVGEGT. The CDR3 DNA follows: TGTGCCAGCAGTGCCTCACACGAGCAGTACTTC. It encodes CASSASHEQYF.

The table lists this clonotype with a count of one. DNA for the CDR3: TGCAGTGTACAAGGGGCAGGACCCCTCCACTTT. Translating gives CSVQGAGPLHF. The V and J genes are TRBV20-1 and TRBJ1-6; D might be TRBD1 (5 bases). Germline CDR1 DFQATT, CDR2 SNEGSKA (reference sequence). V lost 7 bases, J lost 12 bases, and 13 bases lay in between. The CDR3 has 11 residues.

Only a few counts were recorded for this clonotype. This may stem from a read error, because a much larger clone lies one nucleotide away. The rearrangement links TRBV19 to TRBJ2-1; 7 nucleotides agree with TRBD2. Germline loops: CDR1 LNHDA, CDR2 SQIVND (reference sequence). The CDR3 spans 16 residues. V trimming: 6 bases; J trimming: 7 bases; junction bases outside the gene matches: 15. The CDR3, as DNA: TGTGCCAGTAGGCCGTCCGGGACTGGCGGGAGAAATGAGCAGTTCTTC. Translation: CASRPSGTGGRNEQFF.

The chain employs TRBV9 and TRBJ2-1; D gene unclear. The CDR3 runs to 12 residues. Germline CDR1 and CDR2: SGDLS and YYNGEE. With 3 bases removed from V and 10 bases from J, the gap between germline ends came to 11 bases. The CDR3: CASSATATEQFF. DNA for the CDR3: TGTGCCAGCAGCGCCACCGCTACCGAGCAGTTCTTC. The full variable domain, with the rest looked up from reference TRBV9 and TRBJ2-1, is DSGVTQTPKHLITATGQRVTLRCSPRSGDLSVYWYQQSLDQGLQFLIQYYNGEERAKGNILERFSAQQFPDLHSELNLSSLELGDSALYFCASSATATEQFFGPGTRLTVL.

This clonotype was counted at least ten times. This sequence joins TRBV12-3 or TRBV12-4 and TRBJ1-3; tentative D call: TRBD1 (5 bases). This CDR3 contains 18 residues. With 6 bases removed from V and 5 bases from J, the gap between germline ends came to 26 bases. The CDR3 is CASSPGGGRGLGRNTIYF. In DNA, the CDR3 is TGTGCCAGCAGCCCCGGTGGGGGTAGGGGCTTGGGAAGAAACACCATATATTTT.

This clonotype was detected many times. In DNA form, the CDR3 reads TGCAGTGCTAGAGAGAGCGGGAAGTTAAACACCGGGGAGCTGTTTTTT. Protein: CSARESGKLNTGELFF. The rearrangement joins TRBV20-1 to TRBJ2-2; the match to TRBD2 covers 7 bases. V was pared by 0 bases and J by 2 bases, with 6 bases of the junction left unmatched. Germline CDR1 DFQATT, CDR2 SNEGSKA (reference sequence). The CDR3 length is 16 residues.

This clonotype was observed at least ten times. The chain joins TRBV6-6 to TRBJ1-2; maybe TRBD1 (5 bases). The germline V gene encodes CDR1 MNHNY and CDR2 SVGAGI (reference sequence). The CDR3 is made up of 16 amino acids. V was clipped by 6 bases and J by 2 bases, with 19 bases between them. The CDR3 DNA reads as TGTGCCAGCAGGGACTCCAGGACACCAGCCAACTATGGCTACACCTTC. Translated: CASRDSRTPANYGYTF.

In the case of this clonotype: The conserved final phenylalanine or tryptophan is absent from the CDR3, which likely points to a read error. No DNA is shown, since the ends of the CDR3 on it are uncertain; the CDR3 is the one TCRdb lists. J is TRBJ2-7 and V is TRBV20-1; TRBD1, as called in the table, went unchecked against the DNA. The germline V gene encodes CDR1 DFQATT and CDR2 SNEGSKA (reference sequence). The CDR3 sequence runs 12 residues, both termini included. The CDR3 sequence: CSARQNHATVYI.

This clonotype is termed medium-sized. V and J are TRBV7-9 and TRBJ2-3; 7 nucleotides agree with TRBD2. Germline-derived CDR1 and CDR2 are SEHNR and FQNEAQ (reference sequence). Germline trimming cut 3 bases from V and 0 bases from J; bases unmatched to any gene: 0. This CDR3 has 14 amino acids. CDR3 DNA: TGTGCCAGCAGCTTCGGGGGGAGCACAGATACGCAGTATTTT. Its translation: CASSFGGSTDTQYF.

This clonotype was observed many times. V is TRBV7-3 and J is TRBJ2-1; D could derive from TRBD1 or TRBD2 (5 bases each). Germline V CDR1 and CDR2: SGHTA, FQGTGA. The CDR3 contains 12 residues. V was clipped by 5 bases and J by 6 bases, with 8 bases between them. This CDR3 reads CASSTGPNEQFF. CDR3 bases: TGTGCCAGCAGCACGGGGCCCAATGAGCAGTTCTTC. Full variable domain (missing parts from reference TRBV7-3 and TRBJ2-1): GAGVSQTPSNKVTEKGKYVELRCDPISGHTALYWYRQSLGQGPEFLIYFQGTGAADDSGLPNDRFFAVRPEGSVSTLKIQRTERGDSAVYLCASSTGPNEQFFGPGTRLTVL.

This clonotype was picked up many times. The genes are TRBV2 and TRBJ2-7, with D maybe TRBD1 (8 bases). The CDR3 is 19 residues long. The germline CDR1 and CDR2 sequences are SNHLY and FYNNEI. The V and J ends lost 6 bases and 4 bases respectively, with 31 bases between them. The CDR3 DNA sequence: TGTGCCAGCAGCTACGACAGGGGTTTAAGCGGGACAATGTTTTACGAGCAGTACTTC. Its translation is CASSYDRGLSGTMFYEQYF.